Each of the 16 T cell receptor beta chains below was sequenced from the same sample in a study of regulatory T cells in long-lasting Graves disease. The time point here: persistent/refractory GD, antithyroid drugs over 5 years with positive TRAb. PBMC RNA served as the TCR library source. Building the TCR beta libraries relied on iRepertoire HTBI primers, and CDR3 regions underwent Arm-PCR. TCRdb reanalysed the multiplex PCR reads using MiXCR and keeps one entry per CDR3 protein. Here the sample spans around 430,000 distinct CDR3 sequences, about 20% being singletons. Specimen: peripheral blood mononuclear cells (PBMCs), collected when the disease was refractory, from a patient treated with antithyroid drugs. The receptors shown here come from a female donor with Graves disease.

There are a few counts of this clonotype. V gene TRBV5-1 combines with J gene TRBJ2-1, with D unresolved. CDR1 is SGHRS, CDR2 YFSETQ, per germline. The CDR3 loop spans 15 amino acids. Trimming shortened V by 7 bases and J by 2 bases, and 16 bases separated the two germline ends. This CDR3 reads CASLDGGSPYNEQFF. CDR3 bases: TGCGCCAGCCTAGATGGTGGTAGCCCCTACAATGAGCAGTTCTTC.

This clonotype was counted between two and nine times. The CDR3 protein is CASGRLADNIQYF. CDR3 in DNA: TGTGCCAGCGGGCGACTAGCGGATAACATTCAGTACTTC. V and J are TRBV7-8 and TRBJ2-4; TRBD2 matches at 9 bases. CDR3 length equals 13 residues. Per the germline V gene, CDR1 is SGHVS and CDR2 is FQNEAQ. The J segment lost 7 bases and the V segment lost 8 bases, leaving 6 bases of the junction unmatched. The full variable domain, its missing parts supplied by reference TRBV7-8 and TRBJ2-4, is GAGVSQSPRYKVAKRGQDVALRCDPISGHVSLFWYQQALGQGPEFLTYFQNEAQLDKSGLPSDRFFAERPEGSVSTLKIQRTQQEDSAVYLCASGRLADNIQYFGAGTRLSVL.

V is TRBV28 and J is TRBJ2-1; D remains ambiguous. This CDR3 is built from 14 residues. CDR1 is MDHEN and CDR2 is SYDVKM in the germline V gene. Between the trimmed V and J ends, which lost 6 bases and 6 bases, there was a span of 15 bases. CDR3 amino acids: CASSPGLFGNEQFF. The CDR3 nucleotides are TGTGCCAGCAGCCCAGGCCTGTTTGGCAATGAGCAGTTCTTC.

Worth noting for this clonotype: A read error may produce the germline difference seen at one junction end. This chain links TRBV7-7 with TRBJ2-2; D possibly corresponds to TRBD1 (6 bases). CDR1 is SSHAT and CDR2 is FNYEAQ in the germline V gene (reference sequence). This CDR3 spans 12 amino acids. The CDR3 reads CASTEGAGELFF. The CDR3 DNA sequence: TGTGCTAGCACCGAGGGGGCCGGGGAGCTGTTTTTT.

This clonotype was detected only a few times. The chain is built from TRBV7-9 and TRBJ1-1, with 11 nucleotides matching TRBD1. The V and J ends lost 5 bases and 10 bases, in that order; junction bases with no gene match: 12. CDR1 is SEHNR and CDR2 is FQNEAQ in the germline V gene (reference sequence). The CDR3 spans 15 residues. Written as DNA, the CDR3 is TGTGCCAGCAGCCCTCGGGACAGGGGGATTCGCGGAGCTTTCTTT. This sequence encodes CASSPRDRGIRGAFF.

Of note for this clonotype: Because it lacks the conserved phenylalanine or tryptophan at the end, this CDR3 is likely a read error. The DNA is left out, because the CDR3 cannot be placed on it with certainty; the CDR3 is given as TCRdb lists it. The J gene is TRBJ2-7, the V gene TRBV29-1; the DNA was not compared with TRBD1, the D call given in the table. Germline values: CDR1 SQVTM, CDR2 ANQGSEA. The CDR3 extends over 11 residues, inclusive of both ends. This CDR3 reads CSVPCLASRTI.

This clonotype appeared many times. The V and J genes are TRBV2 and TRBJ2-7; D may match TRBD1 or TRBD2 (5 bases each). Trimming took 4 bases from V and 3 from J, leaving 7 bases between them. The V gene's germline CDR1 is SNHLY and CDR2 FYNNEI. The CDR3 has 12 amino acids. CDR3 nucleotides: TGTGCCAGCAGTGTGGGGGACTACGAGCAGTACTTC. It translates to CASSVGDYEQYF.

A remark on this clonotype: The junction does not match germline at one end; this may be a read error. The chain is built from TRBV6-1 and TRBJ2-4, with D tentatively TRBD2 (5 bases). The CDR3 runs to 16 residues. CDR1 MNHNS and CDR2 SASEGT come from the germline V gene. CDR3 bases: TGTGCCAGCAGTGAAAGTGGCCCTCTAGCCAAAAACATTCGGTACTTC. Protein product: CASSESGPLAKNIRYF.

This clonotype was seen a single time. This is likely a read error, given that the CDR3 carries no conserved phenylalanine or tryptophan at its end. The chain recombines TRBV11-3 with TRBJ1-1; perhaps TRBD1 as D (5 bases). CDR3 length: 17 amino acids. V lost 2 bases and J lost 0, with 16 bases in between. Germline V gives CDR1 SGHNT, CDR2 YENEEA. The CDR3 reads CASSLQQGPRMNTEAFL. The CDR3, as DNA: TGTGCCAGCAGCTTACAGCAGGGCCCCCGGATGAACACTGAAGCTTTCCTT.

In regard to this clonotype: A far larger clone differs by one base, so this is likely a read error. The chain employs TRBV6-9 and TRBJ2-7; D might be TRBD1 or TRBD2, each matching 5 bases. V lost 3 bases, J lost 0 bases, and 12 bases lay in between. Germline V gene sequence: CDR1 MNHGY, CDR2 SVAAGI. The CDR3 sequence is 15 residues long. The DNA for the CDR3 is TGTGCCAGCAGTTACCGGGGCGTCAGCTCCTACGAGCAGTACTTC. It yields the protein CASSYRGVSSYEQYF.

This rearrangement joins TRBV4-3 to TRBJ2-2, with 8 bases fitting TRBD2. The germline CDR1 and CDR2 sequences are LGHNA and YSLEER. V lost 2 bases and J lost 4; bases outside the gene matches: 9. This CDR3 is built from 17 residues. For the CDR3, the DNA is TGCGCCAGCAGCCAACTAGCGGGCTATGAACGCACCGGGGAGCTGTTTTTT. Its translation: CASSQLAGYERTGELFF.

J is TRBJ1-5 and V is TRBV15; no firm D call. The CDR3 extends over 12 amino acids. With 3 bases removed from V and 9 bases from J, the gap between germline ends came to 9 bases. In germline, CDR1 is LNHNV, CDR2 YYDKDF (reference sequence). The CDR3 here is CATSSLQRPQHF. The CDR3 coding sequence is TGTGCCACCAGCAGCCTCCAGCGGCCCCAGCATTTT.

Ten or more counts support this clonotype. This chain connects TRBV28 to TRBJ2-7; 14 bases line up with TRBD2. This CDR3 is 14 amino acids long. CDR1 and CDR2 from the germline V gene are MDHEN and SYDVKM. The J segment lost 5 bases and the V segment lost 6 bases, leaving 3 bases of the junction unmatched. DNA of the CDR3: TGTGCCAGCAGGACTAGCGGGAGGGTTGACGAGCAGTACTTC. Translated: CASRTSGRVDEQYF.

This chain joins TRBV3-1 and TRBJ1-2; D possibly corresponds to TRBD1 (5 bases). The CDR3 totals 13 residues. Germline loops: CDR1 LGHDT, CDR2 YNNKEL (reference sequence). Between the trimmed V and J ends, which lost 8 bases and 3 bases, there was a span of 13 bases. The CDR3 DNA follows: TGTGCCAGCGGCCTTAGGGGCTACTATGGCTACACCTTC. Its protein is CASGLRGYYGYTF.

This clonotype was counted at least ten times. This chain joins TRBV6-1 and TRBJ2-5, with D perhaps being TRBD1 or TRBD2 (6 bases each). The CDR3 loop spans 15 amino acids. Between the trimmed V and J ends, which lost 7 bases and 1 base, there was a span of 16 bases. Looked up from germline, CDR1 is MNHNS and CDR2 is SASEGT. The CDR3, as DNA: TGTGCCAGCACCTACATCGGGGGCACCCAAGAGACCCAGTACTTC. Translation gives CASTYIGGTQETQYF.

V gene TRBV19 combines with J gene TRBJ1-1; a possible D gene is TRBD1 (5 bases). Trimming cost V 5 bases and J 1 base, with 17 bases left between them. From germline, CDR1 is LNHDA and CDR2 SQIVND (reference sequence). CDR3 length equals 16 residues. The CDR3 sequence is CASSARSGTGNTEAFF. The DNA for the CDR3 is TGTGCCAGTAGTGCCCGATCTGGGACGGGGAACACTGAAGCTTTCTTT.